Below, one T cell receptor beta chain is given with its context. This specimen belongs to a study of T-cell reconstitution after alpha-beta-depleted transplantation in children. Looked up from germline, CDR1 is KGHSH and CDR2 is LQKENI. J gave up 4 bases and V 2 bases, and 5 bases lay outside the gene matches. This CDR3 is built from 15 residues. As it was prepared, the TCRbeta library received unique molecular identifiers. TCRdb processed the PCR reads anew with MiXCR; each CDR3 protein has one entry. The data show more than 200,000 distinct CDR3 sequences, with around 8.9% seen just once and about 5.4% held by the top ten.

The receptor was isolated from a human donor who donated a stem cell graft to a child with SCID. The J gene is TRBJ1-2, the V gene TRBV18; 9 nucleotides match TRBD1. Sequenced material: PBMCs from the stem cell graft donor, taken from the stem cell graft. As DNA, the CDR3 is TGTGCCAGCTCACCAGGGACAGGGAGTAGCTATGGCTACACCTTC. It yields the protein CASSPGTGSSYGYTF.